This is a list of T cell receptor beta chains from one sample in a study of control samples from healthy donors and cancer patients. Repertoires were generated with immunoSEQ multiplex PCR, while TCRdb's copy carries only in-frame clones and drops some. The sample carries approximately 170,000 clones, about nine tenths recorded once. Sequencing was done on a sample of blood. The receptors shown here come from a woman in her 30s in good health. The CDR3 runs from the conserved cysteine through the conserved F or W.

j_gene: TRBJ1-1; v_gene: TRBV12-3/TRBV12-4; CDR3aa: CASIRQGREAFF
j_gene: TRBJ2-3; v_gene: TRBV5-1; CDR3aa: CASSLVKSRTGVTDTQYF
j_gene: TRBJ1-6; v_gene: TRBV5-4; CDR3aa: CASSLAGGYSPLHF
j_gene: TRBJ1-4; v_gene: TRBV11-2; CDR3aa: CASSFGTGAEKLFF
j_gene: TRBJ1-4; v_gene: TRBV5-1; CDR3aa: CASTPGTGNEKLFF
j_gene: TRBJ1-1; v_gene: TRBV7-8; CDR3aa: CASSLNGGRNTEAFF
j_gene: TRBJ1-3; v_gene: TRBV4-1; CDR3aa: CASSPRAISGNTIYF
j_gene: TRBJ1-5; v_gene: TRBV2; CDR3aa: CAIDRGSNQPQHF
j_gene: TRBJ1-5; v_gene: TRBV7-8; CDR3aa: CASSLRQALQPQHF
j_gene: TRBJ2-7; v_gene: TRBV5-1; CDR3aa: CASSLTGADYEQYF
j_gene: TRBJ2-7; v_gene: TRBV23-1; CDR3aa: CASSQSGDRGNEQYF
j_gene: TRBJ1-1; v_gene: TRBV9; CDR3aa: CASSVAENTEAFF
j_gene: TRBJ2-7; v_gene: TRBV18; CDR3aa: CASSPRAEYEQYF
j_gene: TRBJ2-5; v_gene: TRBV7-9; CDR3aa: CASSLSGVWETQYF
j_gene: TRBJ1-3; v_gene: TRBV11-2; CDR3aa: CASSLRGTGGNTIYF
j_gene: TRBJ1-6; v_gene: TRBV19; CDR3aa: CASSSRGGGNSPLHF
j_gene: TRBJ2-1; v_gene: TRBV5-1; CDR3aa: CASSLGSNEQFF
j_gene: TRBJ2-1; v_gene: TRBV4-3; CDR3aa: CASSQGAGGPGNEQFF
j_gene: TRBJ2-3; v_gene: TRBV6-1; CDR3aa: CASSELSGGFTDTQYF
j_gene: TRBJ2-7; v_gene: TRBV6-1; CDR3aa: CASSEWWGFEQYF
j_gene: TRBJ2-5; v_gene: TRBV29-1; CDR3aa: CSVGGRLGVETQYF
j_gene: TRBJ1-5; v_gene: TRBV4-2; CDR3aa: CASSQSQGTYQPQHF
j_gene: TRBJ1-1; v_gene: TRBV20-1; CDR3aa: CSASASGHTEAFF
j_gene: TRBJ2-2; v_gene: TRBV7-3; CDR3aa: CASRLAGDTGELFF
j_gene: TRBJ1-1; v_gene: TRBV19; CDR3aa: CASSRGHLNTEAFF
j_gene: TRBJ1-6; v_gene: TRBV19; CDR3aa: CATQGASSPLHF
j_gene: TRBJ2-7; v_gene: TRBV20-1; CDR3aa: CSAPTSYEQYF
j_gene: TRBJ2-3; v_gene: TRBV6-5; CDR3aa: CASRTSSTDTQYF
j_gene: TRBJ2-7; v_gene: TRBV4-2; CDR3aa: CASSQGYSSSYEQYF
j_gene: TRBJ1-2; v_gene: TRBV3-1/TRBV3-2; CDR3aa: CASSQSGPGYTF
j_gene: TRBJ1-1; v_gene: TRBV5-3; CDR3aa: CARSLGGLNTEAFF
j_gene: TRBJ1-2; v_gene: TRBV7-2; CDR3aa: CASSSVGGNYGYTF
j_gene: TRBJ1-1; v_gene: TRBV6-5; CDR3aa: CASSNSGGITEAFF
j_gene: TRBJ2-1; v_gene: TRBV4-1; CDR3aa: CASSQVGTSSYNEQFF
j_gene: TRBJ1-1; v_gene: TRBV9; CDR3aa: CASSVAKGSTEAFF
j_gene: TRBJ2-3; v_gene: TRBV18; CDR3aa: CASSPPSGGVTDTQYF
j_gene: TRBJ2-5; v_gene: TRBV7-9; CDR3aa: CASSPGPQETQYF
j_gene: TRBJ2-2; v_gene: TRBV11-3; CDR3aa: CASGIAGNTGELFF
j_gene: TRBJ1-5; v_gene: TRBV6-1; CDR3aa: CASSEQYSNQPQHF
j_gene: TRBJ2-2; v_gene: TRBV12-3/TRBV12-4; CDR3aa: CASRPPNTGELFF
j_gene: TRBJ2-7; v_gene: TRBV6-5; CDR3aa: CASRLAGETYEQYF